The T cell receptor (beta chain) under discussion was sequenced for a study of cytomegalovirus exposure and HLA in healthy donors. Study-level points and caveats: Among the CMV-associated chains, a few were confirmed in vitro as specific for CMV antigens.

TCRdb's copy holds only in-frame clones and misses some; the assay was immunoSEQ multiplex PCR. Of over 200,000 clones in the sample, roughly 88% are singletons; the top ten hold approximately 3.1%. Germline CDR1 reads SGHVS; CDR2 reads FQNEAQ. V lost 2 bases and J 5 bases, leaving 15 bases between the germline ends. This CDR3 region has 15 residues. Worth noting for this clone: What it recognizes is unknown.

Sequenced input: PBMCs. The receptor's source is a young woman in good health and CMV-seronegative. The rearrangement joins TRBV7-8 to TRBJ2-5; D possibly matches TRBD1 or TRBD2 (6 bases each). The CDR3 nucleotides are TGTGCCAGCAGCTTATCCCACAGGGAGGTTGAGACCCAGTACTTC. Protein sequence: CASSLSHREVETQYF.